Following are 10 T cell receptor beta chains from one sample sequenced in a study of T cells in pancreatic ductal adenocarcinoma. Selected pancreatic ductal adenocarcinoma patients had undergone surgery without neoadjuvant therapy. Assay used: immunoSEQ multiplex PCR; TCRdb lists only in-frame clones, some missing. The data contain about 9,400 clones, 67% of them singletons. The source material was pancreatic tumor tissue. Receptor source: a human donor with pancreatic ductal adenocarcinoma.

The rearrangement uses TRBV4-1 and TRBJ1-5; 7 bases match TRBD1. The ends lost 6 bases at V and 3 bases at J; junction bases unmatched: 5. The CDR3 totals 14 residues. Germline CDR1 reads MGHRA; CDR2 reads YSYEKL. This chain's CDR3 is CASSPTGINQPQHF. CDR3 nucleotide sequence: TGCGCCAGCAGTCCGACAGGGATCAATCAGCCCCAGCATTTT.

The rearrangement uses TRBV28 and TRBJ1-2, with 9 bases aligning to TRBD1. Germline CDR1 MDHEN, CDR2 SYDVKM. The CDR3 runs 15 residues. The V segment lost 5 bases and the J segment 0 bases; nucleotides outside the gene matches: 4. CDR3 amino acids: CASSTTGGPNYGYTF. The CDR3 DNA reads as TGTGCCAGCAGTACAACAGGGGGCCCTAACTATGGCTACACCTTC.

The CDR3 loop is CASSNRGTEAFF. The DNA for the CDR3 is TGTGCCAGTAGTAACAGGGGCACTGAAGCTTTCTTT. The chain recombines TRBV19 with TRBJ1-1; 7 bases are shared with TRBD1. CDR3 length: 12 amino acids. Per the germline V gene, CDR1 is LNHDA and CDR2 is SQIVND (reference sequence). V dropped 4 bases and J dropped 4; count of bases not matched to a gene: 0. Based on the CDR3 plus reference TRBV19 and TRBJ1-1, the full variable domain is DGGITQSPKYLFRKEGQNVTLSCEQNLNHDAMYWYRQDPGQGLRLIYYSQIVNDFQKGDIAEGYSVSREKKESFPLTVTSAQKNPTAFYLCASSNRGTEAFFGQGTRLTVV.

The chain has TRBV15 and TRBJ1-2; D may be TRBD1 (5 bases). The CDR3 has 16 residues. The ends were cut back, 1 base at V and 5 bases at J, with 17 bases in the middle. The germline gives CDR1 LNHNV, CDR2 YYDKDF (reference sequence). The DNA for the CDR3 is TGTGCCACCAGCAGAGGAGGTACAGGAGGGAATTATGGCTACACCTTC. This encodes CATSRGGTGGNYGYTF. Complete variable domain (other parts from reference TRBV15 and TRBJ1-2): DAMVIQNPRYQVTQFGKPVTLSCSQTLNHNVMYWYQQKSSQAPKLLFHYYDKDFNNEADTPDNFQSRRPNTSFCFLDIRSPGLGDTAMYLCATSRGGTGGNYGYTFGSGTRLTVV.

In this sample, this clone turned up a few times. The rearrangement joins TRBV5-1 to TRBJ1-4, with 8 bases lining up with TRBD1. This CDR3 is built from 14 residues. The germline V gene has CDR1 SGHRS and CDR2 YFSETQ. V lost 5 bases to trimming and J lost 4 bases; unmatched junction nucleotides: 4. For the CDR3, the DNA is TGCGCCAGCAGGGCAGGGGGCGGTAATGAAAAACTGTTTTTT. Amino acid sequence: CASRAGGGNEKLFF.

The gene calls are TRBV27 and TRBJ2-2, with D unclear. The CDR3 contains 14 residues. V shed 6 bases and J shed 4 bases, with 12 bases lying between them. CDR1 MNHEY and CDR2 SMNVEV come from the germline V gene (reference sequence). CDR3 DNA: TGTGCCAGCAGGGTCGCAGCAGGCACCGGGGAGCTGTTTTTT. Its translation: CASRVAAGTGELFF.

The CDR3 protein is CASSLEFSYEQYF. The CDR3 DNA follows: TGTGCCAGCAGCTTAGAGTTCTCCTACGAGCAGTACTTC. The rearrangement links TRBV7-2 to TRBJ2-7; no firm D call. Trimming removed 1 base at V and 0 bases at J, with 4 bases between. Germline V gene sequence: CDR1 SGHTA, CDR2 FQGNSA. There are 13 residues in the CDR3.

The V call is TRBV7-2, the J call TRBJ1-1; tentatively, D is TRBD1 (5 bases). Germline loops: CDR1 SGHTA, CDR2 FQGNSA. Trimming removed 5 bases at V and 1 base at J, with 11 bases between. The CDR3 extends over 14 amino acids. DNA for the CDR3: TGTGCCAGCAGCCCCGGACACGCGAACACTGAAGCTTTCTTT. Translated, it gives CASSPGHANTEAFF.

The chain has TRBV9 and TRBJ2-5, with 7 nucleotides matching TRBD2. This CDR3 contains 15 residues. Per germline, CDR1 SGDLS and CDR2 YYNGEE. J lost 4 bases, V lost 2 bases, and 8 bases had no gene match. The CDR3 DNA reads as TGTGCCAGCAGCGTTGGTGGCGGGAGTCGAGAGACCCAGTACTTC. It yields the protein CASSVGGGSRETQYF. Full variable domain (rest looked up from reference TRBV9 and TRBJ2-5): DSGVTQTPKHLITATGQRVTLRCSPRSGDLSVYWYQQSLDQGLQFLIQYYNGEERAKGNILERFSAQQFPDLHSELNLSSLELGDSALYFCASSVGGGSRETQYFGPGTRLLVL.

In regard to this clone: A single base is all that separates this from a far larger clone, so a read error is likely. The chain joins TRBV6-1 to TRBJ2-7; TRBD1 matches at 10 bases. Germline V CDR1 and CDR2: MNHNS, SASEGT. J gave up 4 bases and V 6 bases, and 6 bases lay outside the gene matches. CDR3 size: 14 residues. The CDR3 bases are TGTGCCAGCAGCTGGGGACAGGGGCCTTACGAGCAGTACTTC. Translation gives CASSWGQGPYEQYF.